This TCR beta chain was observed in a study of blood T cell repertoires in COVID-19. Overall study: Some COVID-19 samples were acute and others convalescent; all came from the United States, Italy and Spain. T cells, B-cell-depleted T cells, or PBMCs supplied cDNA or gDNA.

The authors' processing: Reference gene primer amplification gave nucleated cell count estimates. This table comes from immunoSEQ multiplex PCR, and its TCRdb copy is limited to in-frame clones, with some not included. D and trimming come from the DNA, and the V and J calls and clone size come from that table. This sample yields about 260,000 clones, of which around 90% are seen a single time; about 0.65% belongs to the top ten. V lost 3 bases, J lost 5 bases, and 9 bases stayed unmatched. Germline values: CDR1 KGHSH, CDR2 LQKENI. This CDR3 has 15 amino acids. The receptor comes from a human donor in a cohort sampled during active COVID-19. V usage is TRBV18 and J usage is TRBJ1-2, with TRBD1 matching 7 bases. The sequenced material came from peripheral blood. CDR3 nucleotides: TGTGCCAGCTCACCGCAGACAGGGTTAGGGTATGGCTACACCTTC. Translating it yields CASSPQTGLGYGYTF.